The 5 T cell receptor beta chains listed next were all sequenced from one sample in a study of CD8 T cells in Susac syndrome. RNA totalling about 0.45 to 1 ug underwent reverse transcription with random hexamers. In TCRdb, the immunoSEQ multiplex PCR reads were re-called with MiXCR into one record per CDR3 protein. Seen here are some 300,000 distinct CDR3 sequences, approximately 85% observed once, and the top ten hold around 0.2%. Sequenced input: CD8+ T cells from PBMCs. These receptor sequences come from a human donor with multiple sclerosis.

The J gene is TRBJ2-7, the V gene TRBV6-2 or TRBV6-3; 7 bases map to TRBD2. CDR3 length: 16 residues. From germline, CDR1 is MNHEY and CDR2 SVGEGT. V lost 10 bases and J lost 0; bases outside the gene matches: 15. The CDR3 nucleotides read TGTGCCACCAATGGGTTGGACCGGGACTACTCCTACGAGCAGTACTTC. Encoded protein: CATNGLDRDYSYEQYF.

The chain carries TRBV27 and TRBJ2-7, with D perhaps TRBD2 (5 bases). The V end was cut by 9 bases, the J end by 2 bases, with 11 bases between. This CDR3 region has 12 residues. Germline V CDR1 and CDR2: MNHEY, SMNVEV (reference sequence). The CDR3 here is CASYGEPYEQYF. The CDR3 DNA is TGTGCCAGTTACGGGGAACCCTACGAGCAGTACTTC.

The chain is built from TRBV6-2 or TRBV6-3 and TRBJ2-3; TRBD2 matches at 14 bases. The trim removed 1 base at V and 3 bases at J, leaving 3 bases unmatched. CDR1 is MNHEY, CDR2 SVGEGT, per germline. This CDR3 contains 17 residues. The CDR3 DNA follows: TGTGCCAGCAGTTACTGGGGGACTAGCGGGAGTACAGATACGCAGTATTTT. As protein: CASSYWGTSGSTDTQYF.

The V call is TRBV19, the J call TRBJ2-6; 8 bases map to TRBD1. The CDR3 contains 18 residues. Per germline, CDR1 LNHDA and CDR2 SQIVND (reference sequence). Losses at the gene ends were 1 base for V and 1 base for J; bases not matched to a gene: 6. This CDR3 is CASSIGWQGASGANVLTF. The CDR3 bases are TGTGCCAGTAGTATAGGGTGGCAGGGGGCTTCTGGGGCCAACGTCCTGACTTTC.

The V and J genes are TRBV7-9 and TRBJ2-4, with 7 nucleotides matching TRBD2. The length of the CDR3 is 16 residues. V trimming: 0 bases; J trimming: 10 bases; junction bases outside the gene matches: 12. In germline, CDR1 is SEHNR, CDR2 FQNEAQ (reference sequence). The CDR3 reads CASSLAGYSGRYIQYF. In nucleotides, the CDR3 is TGTGCCAGCAGCTTAGCAGGGTATAGCGGGCGCTATATTCAGTACTTC.